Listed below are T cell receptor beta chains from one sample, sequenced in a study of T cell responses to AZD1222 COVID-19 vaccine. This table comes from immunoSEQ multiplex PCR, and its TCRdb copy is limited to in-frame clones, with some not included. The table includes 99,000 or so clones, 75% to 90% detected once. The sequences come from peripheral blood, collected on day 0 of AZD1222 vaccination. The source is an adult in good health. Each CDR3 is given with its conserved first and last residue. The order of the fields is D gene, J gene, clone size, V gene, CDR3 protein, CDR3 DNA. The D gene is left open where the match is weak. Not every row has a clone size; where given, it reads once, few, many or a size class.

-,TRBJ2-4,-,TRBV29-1,CSVATSRNIQYF,TGCAGCGTTGCCACCTCTAGAAACATTCAGTACTTC
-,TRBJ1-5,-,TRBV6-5,CATREGGSNQPQHF,TGTGCCACCCGCGAGGGGGGTAGCAATCAGCCCCAGCATTTT
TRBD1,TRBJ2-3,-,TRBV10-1,CASGTGGTDTQYF,TGCGCCAGCGGGACAGGGGGCACAGATACGCAGTATTTT
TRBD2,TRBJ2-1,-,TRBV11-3,CASSSRTSGGYNEQFF,TGTGCCAGCAGCTCGAGGACTAGCGGGGGTTACAATGAGCAGTTCTTC
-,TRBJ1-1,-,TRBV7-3,CASSAMKGTEAFF,TGTGCCAGCAGCGCAATGAAGGGCACTGAAGCTTTCTTT
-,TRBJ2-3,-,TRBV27,CASSLTSGGATDTQYF,TGTGCCAGCAGTTTAACTAGTGGGGGGGCCACTGATACGCAGTATTTT
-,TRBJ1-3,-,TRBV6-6,CASRPWTSSGNTIYF,TGTGCCAGCAGACCCTGGACTTCCTCTGGAAACACCATATATTTT
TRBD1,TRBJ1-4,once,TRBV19,CASSMAGQGGEKLFF,TGTGCCAGTAGTATGGCCGGACAGGGTGGAGAAAAACTGTTTTTT
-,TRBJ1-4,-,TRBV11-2,CASSRTAALGEKLFF,TGTGCCAGCAGCAGGACTGCGGCGTTGGGTGAAAAACTGTTTTTT
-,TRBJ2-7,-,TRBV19,CASSMWGDSFVSYEQYF,TGTGCCAGTAGTATGTGGGGGGACAGTTTCGTTTCCTACGAGCAGTACTTC
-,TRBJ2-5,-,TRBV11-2,CASSTQETQYF,TGTGCCAGCAGCACTCAAGAGACCCAGTACTTC
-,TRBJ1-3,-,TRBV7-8,CASSLGFGGPGNTIYF,TGTGCCAGCAGCTTAGGTTTCGGGGGGCCTGGAAACACCATATATTTT
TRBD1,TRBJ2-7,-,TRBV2,CASSEAPGQSYEQYF,TGTGCCAGCAGTGAAGCCCCGGGACAGAGCTACGAGCAGTACTTC
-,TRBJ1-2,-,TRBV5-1,CASSLGAGTYGYTF,TGCGCCAGCAGCTTGGGGGCGGGGACCTATGGCTACACCTTC
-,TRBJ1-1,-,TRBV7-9,CASSRDILNTEAFF,TGTGCCAGCAGCCGAGACATACTGAACACTGAAGCTTTCTTT
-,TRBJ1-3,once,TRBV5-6,CASSTNRGTGNTIYF,TGTGCCAGCAGCACAAACCGGGGTACTGGAAACACCATATATTTT
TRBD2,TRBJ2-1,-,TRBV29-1,CSVENLAGGPSEQFF,TGCAGCGTAGAAAACCTAGCGGGGGGGCCCAGTGAGCAGTTCTTC
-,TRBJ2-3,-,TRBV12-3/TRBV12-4,CASTFTDTQYF,TGTGCCAGCACGTTCACAGATACGCAGTATTTT
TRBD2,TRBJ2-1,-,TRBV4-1,CASSLQWGGYNEQFF,TGCGCCAGCAGCCTACAGTGGGGGGGTTACAATGAGCAGTTCTTC
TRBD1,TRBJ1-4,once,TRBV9,CASSVGAGQNNEKLFF,TGTGCCAGCAGCGTAGGCGCGGGACAGAACAATGAAAAACTGTTTTTT
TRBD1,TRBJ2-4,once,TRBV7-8,CASSTKPGQAPYF,TGTGCCAGCAGCACCAAACCGGGACAGGCCCCGTACTTC
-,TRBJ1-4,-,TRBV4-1,CASSQVLGLFQNTEKLFF,TGCGCCAGCAGCCAAGTATTGGGACTTTTCCAGAACACTGAAAAACTGTTTTTT
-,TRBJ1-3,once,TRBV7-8,CASSRERNTIYF,TGTGCCAGCAGCCGTGAACGAAACACCATATATTTT
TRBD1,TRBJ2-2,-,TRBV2,CAGQGAKAGELFF,TGTGCCGGGCAGGGGGCGAAGGCCGGGGAGCTGTTTTTT
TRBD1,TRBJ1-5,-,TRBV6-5,CASSFRTGNQPQHF,TGTGCCAGCAGTTTCAGGACAGGGAATCAGCCCCAGCATTTT
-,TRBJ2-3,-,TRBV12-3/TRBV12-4,CASRETGLDTQYF,TGTGCCAGCAGAGAAACAGGGCTAGATACGCAGTATTTT
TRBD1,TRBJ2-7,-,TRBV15,CATSWDRGRTYEQYF,TGTGCCACCAGCTGGGACAGGGGGCGAACCTACGAGCAGTACTTC
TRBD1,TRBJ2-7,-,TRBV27,CASRVPGQGAGNEQYF,TGTGCCAGCCGAGTACCGGGACAGGGGGCCGGAAACGAGCAGTACTTC
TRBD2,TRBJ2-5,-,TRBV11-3,CASSPGLEARETQYF,TGTGCCAGCAGCCCGGGACTAGAAGCAAGAGAGACCCAGTACTTC
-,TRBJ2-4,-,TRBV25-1,CASSHMGKTDIQYF,TGTGCCAGCAGCCACATGGGGAAGACGGACATTCAGTACTTC
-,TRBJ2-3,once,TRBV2,CASRGAGTDTQYF,TGTGCCAGCAGAGGGGCTGGGACAGATACGCAGTATTTT
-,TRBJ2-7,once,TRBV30,CAWAGFSYEQYF,TGTGCCTGGGCGGGCTTCTCCTACGAGCAGTACTTC
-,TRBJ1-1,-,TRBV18,CASSYRAYTEAFF,TGTGCCAGCTCGTATCGGGCTTACACTGAAGCTTTCTTT
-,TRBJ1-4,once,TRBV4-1,CASSQLREKLFF,TGCGCCAGCAGCCAACTTCGAGAAAAACTGTTTTTT
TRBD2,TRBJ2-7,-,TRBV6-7,CASSYSGTRWYEQYF,TGTGCCAGCAGTTACTCAGGGACTAGGTGGTACGAGCAGTACTTC
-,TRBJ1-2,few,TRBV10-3,CAIMGDNYGYTF,TGTGCCATCATGGGGGACAATTATGGCTACACCTTC
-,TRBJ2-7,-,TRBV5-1,CASSEGDEQYF,TGCGCCAGCAGCGAGGGCGACGAGCAGTACTTC